This T cell receptor beta chain was sequenced in a study of cytotoxic CD8 clonotypes in ibrutinib-treated CLL. Study at large: Responses: around 24 partial, 2 complete; after median around 64 months, around 14 stayed remitted, around twelve progressed. A mean of approximately 260,000 productive templates and more than 75,000 productive rearrangements was obtained per sample.

General study points: At progression, clonality fell back toward baseline after rising at ibrutinib response.

The targeted sequencing depth was 1 in 200,000 to 1 in 1 million T cells. TCRdb's copy holds only in-frame clones and misses some; the assay was immunoSEQ multiplex PCR. This repertoire shows approximately 300,000 clones, around four fifths found once; its top ten account for roughly 6.3%. V gave up 2 bases and J gave up 11 bases, with 13 bases separating them. Germline values: CDR1 MDHEN, CDR2 SYDVKM. The CDR3 has 13 amino acids. A word on this clone: Its target is not known.

The sequence derives from a human donor with chronic lymphocytic leukemia. The sequenced sample was PBMCs, obtained before ibrutinib treatment. The chain uses TRBV28 and TRBJ1-5, with D unresolved. The CDR3 spells CASSLRPVEAQHF. As DNA, the CDR3 is TGTGCCAGCAGTTTACGCCCGGTTGAGGCCCAGCATTTT.